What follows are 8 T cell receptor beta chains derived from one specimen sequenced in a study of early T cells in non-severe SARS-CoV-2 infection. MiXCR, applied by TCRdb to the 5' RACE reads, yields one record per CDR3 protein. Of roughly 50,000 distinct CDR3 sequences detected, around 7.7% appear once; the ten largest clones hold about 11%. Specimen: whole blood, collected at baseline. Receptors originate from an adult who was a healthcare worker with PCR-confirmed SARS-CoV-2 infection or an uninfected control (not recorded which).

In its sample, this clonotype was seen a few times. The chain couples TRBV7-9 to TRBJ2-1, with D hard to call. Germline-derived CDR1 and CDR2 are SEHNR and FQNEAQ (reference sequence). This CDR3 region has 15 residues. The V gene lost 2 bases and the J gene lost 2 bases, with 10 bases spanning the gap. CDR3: CASSLPANPYNEQFF. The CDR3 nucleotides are TGTGCCAGCAGCTTACCCGCGAATCCCTACAATGAGCAGTTCTTC.

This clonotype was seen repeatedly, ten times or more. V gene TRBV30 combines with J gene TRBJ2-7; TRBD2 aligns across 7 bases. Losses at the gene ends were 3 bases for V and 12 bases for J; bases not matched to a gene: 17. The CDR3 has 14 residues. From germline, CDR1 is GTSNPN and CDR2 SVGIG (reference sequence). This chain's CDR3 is CAWSPLMAGTKAYF. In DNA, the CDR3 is TGTGCCTGGAGCCCCCTGATGGCAGGGACTAAGGCGTACTTC.

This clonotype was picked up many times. CDR3 in DNA: TGTGCCAGCAGCCCGCGGAGGGATTCAGATACGCAGTATTTT. Translating gives CASSPRRDSDTQYF. The rearrangement joins TRBV11-2 to TRBJ2-3, with a tentative D call TRBD2 (6 bases). Looked up from germline, CDR1 is SGHAT and CDR2 is FQNNGV. The CDR3 contains 14 residues. Trimming stripped 5 bases from V and 4 bases from J, with 13 bases between.

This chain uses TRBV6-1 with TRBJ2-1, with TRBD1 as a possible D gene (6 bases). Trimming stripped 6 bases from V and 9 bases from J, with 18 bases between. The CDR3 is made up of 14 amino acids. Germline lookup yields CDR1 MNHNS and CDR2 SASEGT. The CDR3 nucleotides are TGTGCCAGCAGCAAAGACTGGACAGCAAGTGAGCAGTTCTTC. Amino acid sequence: CASSKDWTASEQFF.

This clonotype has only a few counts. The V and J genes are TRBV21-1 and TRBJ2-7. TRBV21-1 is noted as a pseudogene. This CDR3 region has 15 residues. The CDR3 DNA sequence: TGTGCCAGCAGCAAAGGGCCTAAAAGCTCCTACGAGCAGTACTTC. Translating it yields CASSKGPKSSYEQYF.

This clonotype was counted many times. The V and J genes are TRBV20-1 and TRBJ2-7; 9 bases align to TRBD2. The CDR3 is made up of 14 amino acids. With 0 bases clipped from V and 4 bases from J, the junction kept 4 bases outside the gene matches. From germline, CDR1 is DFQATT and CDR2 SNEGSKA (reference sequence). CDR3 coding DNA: TGCAGTGCTAGAGAGTCTAGCGGGGTGTACGAGCAGTACTTC. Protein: CSARESSGVYEQYF.

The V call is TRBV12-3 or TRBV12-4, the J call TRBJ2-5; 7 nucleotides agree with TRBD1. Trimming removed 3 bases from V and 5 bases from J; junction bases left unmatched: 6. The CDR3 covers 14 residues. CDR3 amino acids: CASSFIGGRETQYF. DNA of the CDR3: TGTGCCAGCAGTTTTATAGGGGGCCGGGAGACCCAGTACTTC.

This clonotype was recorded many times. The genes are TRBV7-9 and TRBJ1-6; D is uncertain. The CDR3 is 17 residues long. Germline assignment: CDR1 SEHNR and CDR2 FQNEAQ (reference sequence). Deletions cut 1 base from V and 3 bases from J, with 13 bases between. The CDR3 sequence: CASSLGRSQSYNSPLHF. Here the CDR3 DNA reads TGTGCCAGCAGCTTAGGGAGGAGCCAAAGCTATAATTCACCCCTCCACTTT.